The rows below give T cell receptor beta chains drawn from one sample of a study of control samples from healthy donors and cancer patients. Data came from immunoSEQ multiplex PCR; TCRdb stores just in-frame clones and leaves some out. The sample comprises some 120,000 clones, nearly 95% of which are singletons, and roughly 2.7% rests with the top ten. Sequencing was done on a sample of blood. All receptors derive from a young man in good health. The CDR3 runs from the conserved cysteine through the conserved F or W. A D gene is named only where the DNA matches it firmly. Not all rows give a size; the values are once, few, many and, for expanded clones, a class.

TGTGCCAGCACCCCAAGGGGACAGGGGACCTATGGCTACACCTTC	CASTPRGQGTYGYTF	TRBV3-1/TRBV3-2	NA	TRBD1	TRBJ1-2
TGCGCCAGCCGGCCGGGACCCAGCACAGATACGCAGTATTTT	CASRPGPSTDTQYF	TRBV5-1	NA	NA	TRBJ2-3
TGTGCCAGCAGCATTGGAAACACCATATATTTT	CASSIGNTIYF	TRBV9	NA	NA	TRBJ1-3
TGTGCCAGCAGTCCATCAATAGGACAGGCGGCCCCTTACGAGCAGTACTTC	CASSPSIGQAAPYEQYF	TRBV27	NA	TRBD1	TRBJ2-7
TGTGCCAGCAGCCGGACGGGGGGGACCACAGATACGCAGTATTTT	CASSRTGGTTDTQYF	TRBV9	once	TRBD2	TRBJ2-3
TGTGCCAGCAGTTTACCCGGACAGGCTAAGCAGTTCTTC	CASSLPGQAKQFF	TRBV12-3/TRBV12-4	NA	TRBD1	TRBJ2-1
TGTGCCAGCACAGGGGTTGGGGAGACCCAGTACTTC	CASTGVGETQYF	TRBV6-5	NA	NA	TRBJ2-5
TGTGCCAGCAGCAACTCCTACTGGGCCGACTCTGGAAACACCATATATTTT	CASSNSYWADSGNTIYF	TRBV11-2	few	NA	TRBJ1-3
TGTGCCTGGAGTGTTGTAAGCCCCCTGGACAGGGGGCTATCATTGTCCACTGAAGCTTTCTTT	CAWSVVSPLDRGLSLSTEAFF	TRBV30	NA	TRBD1	TRBJ1-1
TGTGCCAGCAGCTTAGTAGGGACAGGGGCTGGCTCCGGGGGCTACACCTTC	CASSLVGTGAGSGGYTF	TRBV7-8	NA	TRBD1	TRBJ1-2
TGTGCCAGCAGCCGTAGCGGGGAGAGAACCCAGTACTTC	CASSRSGERTQYF	TRBV7-3	NA	TRBD2	TRBJ2-5
TGTGCCAGCAGTTTAGAGAGGGGTCAGCCCCAGCATTTT	CASSLERGQPQHF	TRBV27	once	NA	TRBJ1-5
TGTGCCAGCAGCCCGAACAGGGTTTTTGTGGACACCTTC	CASSPNRVFVDTF	TRBV7-8	NA	NA	TRBJ1-2
TGTGCCAGCAGCGCGGTGACAGGGGGTAACACTGAAGCTTTCTTT	CASSAVTGGNTEAFF	TRBV5-8	NA	TRBD1	TRBJ1-1
TGCGCCAGCAGCTTGGAGAGGGGCGATGAAAAACTGTTTTTT	CASSLERGDEKLFF	TRBV5-1	NA	NA	TRBJ1-4
TGCGCCAGCAGTATCCACGGGAACTATGGCTACACCTTC	CASSIHGNYGYTF	TRBV10-2	NA	NA	TRBJ1-2
TGTGCCAGCAGTTTGGGGGCCAGATATGAGCAGTTCTTC	CASSLGARYEQFF	TRBV27	once	NA	TRBJ2-1
TGTGCCAGTAGGGGGAACGGTTGGTACACCGGGGAGCTGTTTTTT	CASRGNGWYTGELFF	TRBV19	NA	NA	TRBJ2-2
TGCGCCAGCAGATTCGGGGCTGCCGATACGCAGTATTTT	CASRFGAADTQYF	TRBV5-1	NA	NA	TRBJ2-3
TGTGCCAGCTCACAAAGAACTCCCGGGGACTCTGGAAACACCATATATTTT	CASSQRTPGDSGNTIYF	TRBV18	NA	NA	TRBJ1-3
TGTGCCAGCAGCCCTCGGACTAGCGGGTACAATGAGCAGTTCTTC	CASSPRTSGYNEQFF	TRBV5-6	once	TRBD2	TRBJ2-1
TGTGCCAGTAGTATAGATCTATTGAGGGGATTTGACAATGAGCAGTTCTTC	CASSIDLLRGFDNEQFF	TRBV19	NA	NA	TRBJ2-1
TGTGCCAGTACCTACTCGGACAGGGCCCAAGAGACCCAGTACTTC	CASTYSDRAQETQYF	TRBV19	NA	TRBD1	TRBJ2-5
TGTGCCAGCAGCCAGCTGACTAGCGGGGAAGAGACCCAGTACTTC	CASSQLTSGEETQYF	TRBV3-1/TRBV3-2	NA	TRBD2	TRBJ2-5
TGTGCCAGTAGTTCAGGGTTGCGGACTGAAGCTTTCTTT	CASSSGLRTEAFF	TRBV19	NA	NA	TRBJ1-1
TGTGCCAGCAGTCCTCAACCGCCCGGACTAGCGGGGGGGAACACCGGGGAGCTGTTTTTT	CASSPQPPGLAGGNTGELFF	TRBV6-6	NA	TRBD2	TRBJ2-2
TGTGCCAGCAGCTTAGGCCAGGGTAACTATGGCTACACCTTC	CASSLGQGNYGYTF	TRBV11-2	NA	NA	TRBJ1-2
TGTGCCAGCAGCAGAACCACCGACAGGGGACGAGAGACCCAGTACTTC	CASSRTTDRGRETQYF	TRBV9	NA	TRBD1	TRBJ2-5